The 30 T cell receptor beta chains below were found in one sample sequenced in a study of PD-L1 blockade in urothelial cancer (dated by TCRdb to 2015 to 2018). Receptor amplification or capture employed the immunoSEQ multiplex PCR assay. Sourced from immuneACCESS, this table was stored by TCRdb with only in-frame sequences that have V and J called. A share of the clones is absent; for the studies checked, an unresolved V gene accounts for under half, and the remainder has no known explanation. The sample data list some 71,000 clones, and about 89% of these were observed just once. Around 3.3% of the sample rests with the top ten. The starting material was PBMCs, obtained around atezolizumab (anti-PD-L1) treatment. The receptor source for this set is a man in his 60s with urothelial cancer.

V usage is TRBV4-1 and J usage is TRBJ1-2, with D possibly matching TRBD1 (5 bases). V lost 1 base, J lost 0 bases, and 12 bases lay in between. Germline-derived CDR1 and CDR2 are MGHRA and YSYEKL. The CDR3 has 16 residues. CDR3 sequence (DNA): TGCGCCAGCAGCCAAGGGGAGGGGAACGCTAACTATGGCTACACCTTC. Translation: CASSQGEGNANYGYTF.

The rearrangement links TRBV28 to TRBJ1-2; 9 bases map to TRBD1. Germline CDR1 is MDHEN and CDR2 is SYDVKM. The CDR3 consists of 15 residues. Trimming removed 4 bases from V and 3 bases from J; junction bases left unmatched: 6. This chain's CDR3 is CASSSDRGGDYGYTF. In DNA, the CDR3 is TGTGCCAGCAGTTCCGACAGGGGGGGTGACTATGGCTACACCTTC.

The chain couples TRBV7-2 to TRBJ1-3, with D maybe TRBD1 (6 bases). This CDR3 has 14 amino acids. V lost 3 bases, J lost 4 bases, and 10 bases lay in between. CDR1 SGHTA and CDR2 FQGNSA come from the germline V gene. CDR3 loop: CASSLQGLGNTIYF. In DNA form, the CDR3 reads TGTGCCAGCAGCTTGCAGGGGTTGGGAAACACCATATATTTT.

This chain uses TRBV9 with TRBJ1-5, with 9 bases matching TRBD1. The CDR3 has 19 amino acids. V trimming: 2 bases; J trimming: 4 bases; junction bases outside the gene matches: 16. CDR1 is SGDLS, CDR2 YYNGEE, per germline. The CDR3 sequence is CASSVGPQPPGQGNQPQHF. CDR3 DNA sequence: TGTGCCAGCAGCGTCGGCCCCCAACCACCGGGACAGGGTAATCAGCCCCAGCATTTT.

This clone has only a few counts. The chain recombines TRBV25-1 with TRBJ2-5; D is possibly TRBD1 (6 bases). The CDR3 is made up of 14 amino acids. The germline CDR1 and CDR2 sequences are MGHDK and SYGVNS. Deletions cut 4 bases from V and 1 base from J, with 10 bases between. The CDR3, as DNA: TGTGCCAGCAGTGTCGGGACAATCCAAGAGACCCAGTACTTC. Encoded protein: CASSVGTIQETQYF. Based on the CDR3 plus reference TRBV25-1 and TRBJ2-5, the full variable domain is EADIYQTPRYLVIGTGKKITLECSQTMGHDKMYWYQQDPGMELHLIHYSYGVNSTEKGDLSSESTVSRIRTEHFPLTLESARPSHTSQYLCASSVGTIQETQYFGPGTRLLVL.

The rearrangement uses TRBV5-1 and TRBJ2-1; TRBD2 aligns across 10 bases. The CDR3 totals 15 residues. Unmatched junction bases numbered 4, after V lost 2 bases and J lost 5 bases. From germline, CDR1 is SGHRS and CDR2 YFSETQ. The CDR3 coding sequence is TGCGCCAGCAGCTTAAGCGGGGGGGCCAACAATGAGCAGTTCTTC. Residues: CASSLSGGANNEQFF.

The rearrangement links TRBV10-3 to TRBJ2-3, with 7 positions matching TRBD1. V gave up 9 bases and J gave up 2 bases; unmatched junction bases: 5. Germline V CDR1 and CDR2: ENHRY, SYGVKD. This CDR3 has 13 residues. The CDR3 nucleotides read TGTGCCATACGGACAGGTTCCACAGATACGCAGTATTTT. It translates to CAIRTGSTDTQYF.

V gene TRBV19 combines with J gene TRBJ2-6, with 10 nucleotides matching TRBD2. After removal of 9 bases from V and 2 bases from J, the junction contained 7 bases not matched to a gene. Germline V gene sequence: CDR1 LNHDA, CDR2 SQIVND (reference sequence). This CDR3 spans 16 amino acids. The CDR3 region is CASSNSGRTGANVLTF. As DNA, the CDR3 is TGTGCCAGCTCGAATAGCGGGAGGACTGGGGCCAACGTCCTGACTTTC.

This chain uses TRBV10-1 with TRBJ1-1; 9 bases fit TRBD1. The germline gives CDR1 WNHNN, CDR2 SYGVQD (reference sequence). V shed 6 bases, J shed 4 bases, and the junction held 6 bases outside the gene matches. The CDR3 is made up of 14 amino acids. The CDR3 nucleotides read TGCGCCAGCAGCACCGGGACAGGGATCACTGAAGCTTTCTTT. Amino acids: CASSTGTGITEAFF.

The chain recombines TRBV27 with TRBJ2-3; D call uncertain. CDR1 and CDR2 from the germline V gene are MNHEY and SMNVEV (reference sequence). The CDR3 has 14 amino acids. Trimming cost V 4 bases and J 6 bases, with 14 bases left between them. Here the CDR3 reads CASSSELVRDTQYF. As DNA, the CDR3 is TGTGCCAGCAGTTCCGAGCTGGTGAGGGATACGCAGTATTTT.

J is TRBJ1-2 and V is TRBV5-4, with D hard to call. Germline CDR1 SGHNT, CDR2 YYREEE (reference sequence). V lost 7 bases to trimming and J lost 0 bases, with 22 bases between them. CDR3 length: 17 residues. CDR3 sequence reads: CASSLTLVVRANYGYTF. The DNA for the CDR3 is TGTGCCAGCTCCTTGACCCTAGTAGTACGAGCTAACTATGGCTACACCTTC. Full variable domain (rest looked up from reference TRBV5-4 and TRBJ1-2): ETGVTQSPTHLIKTRGQQVTLRCSSQSGHNTVSWYQQALGQGPQFIFQYYREEENGRGNFPPRFSGLQFPNYSSELNVNALELDDSALYLCASSLTLVVRANYGYTFGSGTRLTVV.

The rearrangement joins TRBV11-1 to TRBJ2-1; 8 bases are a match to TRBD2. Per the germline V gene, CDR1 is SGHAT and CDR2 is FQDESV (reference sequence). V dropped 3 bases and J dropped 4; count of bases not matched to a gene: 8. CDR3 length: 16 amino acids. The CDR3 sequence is CASSFPPAGVYNEQFF. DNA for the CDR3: TGTGCCAGCAGCTTCCCGCCAGCGGGGGTATACAATGAGCAGTTCTTC.

CDR3: CASRIGTGTPNYGYTF. The CDR3 nucleotides are TGTGCCAGTAGGATTGGCACGGGAACTCCTAACTATGGCTACACCTTC. This chain links TRBV19 with TRBJ1-2; D unresolved. This CDR3 comprises 16 residues. Trimming pared 6 bases from V and 0 bases from J, leaving 17 bases between. CDR1 and CDR2 from the germline V gene are LNHDA and SQIVND (reference sequence). The whole variable domain, filled in from reference TRBV19 and TRBJ1-2, reads DGGITQSPKYLFRKEGQNVTLSCEQNLNHDAMYWYRQDPGQGLRLIYYSQIVNDFQKGDIAEGYSVSREKKESFPLTVTSAQKNPTAFYLCASRIGTGTPNYGYTFGSGTRLTVV.

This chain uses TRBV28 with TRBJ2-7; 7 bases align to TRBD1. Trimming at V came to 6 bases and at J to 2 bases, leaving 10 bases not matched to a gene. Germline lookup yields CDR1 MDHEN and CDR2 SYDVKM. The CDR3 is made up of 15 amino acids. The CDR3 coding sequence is TGTGCCAGCAGAGCCACCGGGACAGCCGCCTACGAGCAGTACTTC. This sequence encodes CASRATGTAAYEQYF.

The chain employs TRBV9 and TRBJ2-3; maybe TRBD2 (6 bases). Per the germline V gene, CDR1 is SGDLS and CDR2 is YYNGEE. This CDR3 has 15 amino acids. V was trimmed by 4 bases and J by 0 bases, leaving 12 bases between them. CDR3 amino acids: CASSTTGVSTDTQYF. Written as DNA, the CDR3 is TGTGCCAGCAGCACGACGGGGGTCAGCACAGATACGCAGTATTTT.

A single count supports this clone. The CDR3 loop is CASSEYGSRGNTIYF. In DNA form, the CDR3 reads TGTGCCAGCAGCGAGTACGGATCGAGGGGAAACACCATATATTTT. This chain joins TRBV6-1 and TRBJ1-3; D remains unclear. The V end was cut by 6 bases, the J end by 4 bases, with 16 bases between. Per the germline V gene, CDR1 is MNHNS and CDR2 is SASEGT. CDR3 size: 15 residues.

The CDR3 is CASGTPLPDEQYF. In DNA form, the CDR3 reads TGTGCCAGTGGGACTCCTCTACCTGACGAGCAGTACTTC. The chain employs TRBV19 and TRBJ2-7, with TRBD2 as a possible D gene (6 bases). CDR3 length equals 13 residues. Germline CDR1 and CDR2: LNHDA and SQIVND (reference sequence). Trimming left V 8 bases short and J 5 bases short, with 16 bases between. Full variable domain (rest looked up from reference TRBV19 and TRBJ2-7): DGGITQSPKYLFRKEGQNVTLSCEQNLNHDAMYWYRQDPGQGLRLIYYSQIVNDFQKGDIAEGYSVSREKKESFPLTVTSAQKNPTAFYLCASGTPLPDEQYFGPGTRLTVT.

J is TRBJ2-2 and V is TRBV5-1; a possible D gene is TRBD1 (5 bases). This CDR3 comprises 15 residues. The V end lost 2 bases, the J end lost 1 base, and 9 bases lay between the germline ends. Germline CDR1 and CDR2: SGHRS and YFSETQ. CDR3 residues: CASSLFTGNTGELFF. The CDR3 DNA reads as TGCGCCAGCAGCTTATTTACAGGGAACACCGGGGAGCTGTTTTTT.

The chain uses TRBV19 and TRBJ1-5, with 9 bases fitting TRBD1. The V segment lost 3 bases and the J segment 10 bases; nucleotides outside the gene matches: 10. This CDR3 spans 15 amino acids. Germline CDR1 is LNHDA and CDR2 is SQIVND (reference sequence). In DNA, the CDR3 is TGTGCCAGTAGTATTACAGGGGGCCGTTCAGTACCCCAGCATTTT. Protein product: CASSITGGRSVPQHF.

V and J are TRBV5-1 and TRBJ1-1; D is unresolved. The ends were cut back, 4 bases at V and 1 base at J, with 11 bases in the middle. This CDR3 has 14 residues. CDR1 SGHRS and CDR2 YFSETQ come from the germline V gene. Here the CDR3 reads CASSIQPGNTEAFF. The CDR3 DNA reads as TGCGCCAGCAGCATACAGCCAGGGAACACTGAAGCTTTCTTT.

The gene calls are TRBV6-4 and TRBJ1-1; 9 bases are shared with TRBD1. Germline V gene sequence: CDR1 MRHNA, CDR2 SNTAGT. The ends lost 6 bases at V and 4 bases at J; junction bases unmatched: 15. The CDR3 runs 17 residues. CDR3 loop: CASSPLLDRGVPTEAFF. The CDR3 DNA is TGTGCCAGCAGCCCCCTATTGGACAGGGGAGTGCCCACTGAAGCTTTCTTT.

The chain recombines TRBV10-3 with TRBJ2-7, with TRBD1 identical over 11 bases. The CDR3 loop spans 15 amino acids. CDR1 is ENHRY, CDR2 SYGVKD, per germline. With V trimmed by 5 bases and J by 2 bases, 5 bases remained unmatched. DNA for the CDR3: TGTGCCATCAGTACCGGGACAGGGGGGGCCTACGAGCAGTACTTC. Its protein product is CAISTGTGGAYEQYF.

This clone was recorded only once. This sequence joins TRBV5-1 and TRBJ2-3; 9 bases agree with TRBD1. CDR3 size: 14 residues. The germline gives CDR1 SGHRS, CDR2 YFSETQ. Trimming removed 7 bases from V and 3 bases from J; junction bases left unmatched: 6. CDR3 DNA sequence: TGCGCCAGCTATTGGACAGGGGATACAGATACGCAGTATTTT. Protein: CASYWTGDTDTQYF.

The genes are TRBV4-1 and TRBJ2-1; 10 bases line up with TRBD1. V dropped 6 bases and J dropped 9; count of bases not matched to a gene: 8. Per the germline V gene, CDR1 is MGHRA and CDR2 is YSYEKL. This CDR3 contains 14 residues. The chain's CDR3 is CASSSWDRGPEQFF. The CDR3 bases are TGCGCCAGCAGTTCGTGGGACAGGGGTCCTGAGCAGTTCTTC.

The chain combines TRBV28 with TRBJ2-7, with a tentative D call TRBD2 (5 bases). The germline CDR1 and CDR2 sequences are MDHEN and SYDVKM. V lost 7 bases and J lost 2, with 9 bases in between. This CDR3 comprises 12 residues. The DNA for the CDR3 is TGTGCCAGCAATACGGGGACCTACGAGCAGTACTTC. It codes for CASNTGTYEQYF. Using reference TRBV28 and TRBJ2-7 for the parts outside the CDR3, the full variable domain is DVKVTQSSRYLVKRTGEKVFLECVQDMDHENMFWYRQDPGLGLRLIYFSYDVKMKEKGDIPEGYSVSREKKERFSLILESASTNQTSMYLCASNTGTYEQYFGPGTRLTVT.

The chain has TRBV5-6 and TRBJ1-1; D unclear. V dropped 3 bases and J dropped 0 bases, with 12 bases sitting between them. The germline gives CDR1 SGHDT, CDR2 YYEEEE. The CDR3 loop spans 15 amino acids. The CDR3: CASSSYSVLNTEAFF. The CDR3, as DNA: TGTGCCAGCAGCTCGTACAGTGTTCTGAACACTGAAGCTTTCTTT.

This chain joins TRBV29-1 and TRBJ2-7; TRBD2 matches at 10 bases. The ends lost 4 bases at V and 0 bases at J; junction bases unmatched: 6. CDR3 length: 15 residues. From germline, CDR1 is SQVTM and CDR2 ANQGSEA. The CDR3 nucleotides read TGCAGCGTTGGGCTAGCGGGGGCTAACTCCTACGAGCAGTACTTC. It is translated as CSVGLAGANSYEQYF.

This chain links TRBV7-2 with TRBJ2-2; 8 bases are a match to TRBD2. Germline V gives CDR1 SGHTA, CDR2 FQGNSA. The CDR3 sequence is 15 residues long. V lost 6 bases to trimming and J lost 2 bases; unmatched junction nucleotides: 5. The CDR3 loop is CASRFTSGNTGELFF. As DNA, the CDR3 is TGTGCCAGCAGATTTACTAGCGGAAACACCGGGGAGCTGTTTTTT.

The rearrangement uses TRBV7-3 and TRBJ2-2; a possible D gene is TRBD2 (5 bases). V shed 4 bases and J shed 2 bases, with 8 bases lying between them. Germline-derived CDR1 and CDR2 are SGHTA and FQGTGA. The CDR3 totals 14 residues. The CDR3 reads CASSSGVNTGELFF. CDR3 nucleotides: TGTGCCAGCAGCTCCGGGGTTAACACCGGGGAGCTGTTTTTT. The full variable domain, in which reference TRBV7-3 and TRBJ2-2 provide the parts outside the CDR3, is GAGVSQTPSNKVTEKGKYVELRCDPISGHTALYWYRQSLGQGPEFLIYFQGTGAADDSGLPNDRFFAVRPEGSVSTLKIQRTERGDSAVYLCASSSGVNTGELFFGEGSRLTVL.

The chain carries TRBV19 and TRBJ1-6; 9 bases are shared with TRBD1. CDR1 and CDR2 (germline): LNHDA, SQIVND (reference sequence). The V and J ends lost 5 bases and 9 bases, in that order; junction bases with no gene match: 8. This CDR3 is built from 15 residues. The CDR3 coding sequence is TGTGCCAGTAGTGAAACCGGGACAGGGTCTTCACCCCTCCACTTT. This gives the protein CASSETGTGSSPLHF.